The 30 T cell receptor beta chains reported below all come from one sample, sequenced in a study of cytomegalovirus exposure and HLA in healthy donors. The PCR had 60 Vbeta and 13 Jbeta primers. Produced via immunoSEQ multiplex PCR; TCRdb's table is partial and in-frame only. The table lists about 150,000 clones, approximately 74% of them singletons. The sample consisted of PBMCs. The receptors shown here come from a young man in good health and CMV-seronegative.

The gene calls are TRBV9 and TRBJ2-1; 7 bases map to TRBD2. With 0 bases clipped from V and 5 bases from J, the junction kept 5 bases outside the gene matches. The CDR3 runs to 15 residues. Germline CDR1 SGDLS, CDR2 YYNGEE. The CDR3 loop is CASSVVGGGHNEQFF. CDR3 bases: TGTGCCAGCAGCGTAGTGGGGGGGGGTCACAATGAGCAGTTCTTC.

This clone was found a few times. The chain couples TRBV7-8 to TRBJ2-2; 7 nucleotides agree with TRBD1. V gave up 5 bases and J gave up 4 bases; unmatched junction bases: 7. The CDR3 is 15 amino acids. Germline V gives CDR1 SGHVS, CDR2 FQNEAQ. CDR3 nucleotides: TGTGCCAGCAGCACCCGACAGGGACCCACCGGGGAGCTGTTTTTT. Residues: CASSTRQGPTGELFF. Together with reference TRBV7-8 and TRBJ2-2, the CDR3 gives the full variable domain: GAGVSQSPRYKVAKRGQDVALRCDPISGHVSLFWYQQALGQGPEFLTYFQNEAQLDKSGLPSDRFFAERPEGSVSTLKIQRTQQEDSAVYLCASSTRQGPTGELFFGEGSRLTVL.

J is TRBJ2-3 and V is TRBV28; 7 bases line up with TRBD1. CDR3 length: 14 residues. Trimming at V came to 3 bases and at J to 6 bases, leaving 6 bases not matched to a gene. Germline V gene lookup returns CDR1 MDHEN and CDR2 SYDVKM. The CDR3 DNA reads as TGTGCCAGCAGTTTGACCCCGGACAGGGATACGCAGTATTTT. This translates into CASSLTPDRDTQYF.

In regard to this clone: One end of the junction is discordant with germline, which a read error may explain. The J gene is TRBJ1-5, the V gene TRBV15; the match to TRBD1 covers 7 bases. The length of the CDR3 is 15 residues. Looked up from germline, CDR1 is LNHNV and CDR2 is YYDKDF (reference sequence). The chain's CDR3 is CATSRETGLNQPQNF. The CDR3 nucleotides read TGTGCCACCAGCAGAGAGACAGGGCTCAATCAGCCCCAGAATTTT.

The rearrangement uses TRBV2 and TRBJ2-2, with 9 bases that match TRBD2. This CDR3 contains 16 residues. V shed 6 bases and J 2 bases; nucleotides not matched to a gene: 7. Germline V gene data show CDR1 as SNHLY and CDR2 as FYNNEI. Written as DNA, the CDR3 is TGTGCCAGCAGGCAGCTAGCGGGGCCTAACACCGGGGAGCTGTTTTTT. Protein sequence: CASRQLAGPNTGELFF.

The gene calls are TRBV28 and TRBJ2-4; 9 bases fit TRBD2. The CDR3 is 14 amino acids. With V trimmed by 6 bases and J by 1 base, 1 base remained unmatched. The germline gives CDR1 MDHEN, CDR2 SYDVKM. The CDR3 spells CASRSGGAKNIQYF. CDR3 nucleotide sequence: TGTGCCAGCAGAAGCGGGGGGGCCAAAAACATTCAGTACTTC.

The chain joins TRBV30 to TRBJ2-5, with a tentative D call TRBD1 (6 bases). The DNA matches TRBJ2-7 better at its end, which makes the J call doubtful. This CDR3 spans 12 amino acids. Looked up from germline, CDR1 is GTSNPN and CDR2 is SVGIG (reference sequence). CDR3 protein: CAWSGGQPEQYF. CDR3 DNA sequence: TGTGCCTGGAGTGGAGGACAGCCCGAGCAGTACTTC.

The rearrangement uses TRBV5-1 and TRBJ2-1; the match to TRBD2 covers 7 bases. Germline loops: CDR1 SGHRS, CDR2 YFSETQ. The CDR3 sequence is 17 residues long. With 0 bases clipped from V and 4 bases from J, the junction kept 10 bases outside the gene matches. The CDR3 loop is CASSLDVLAEAYNEQFF. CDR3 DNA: TGCGCCAGCAGCTTGGATGTTCTAGCGGAGGCTTACAATGAGCAGTTCTTC.

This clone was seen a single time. CDR3 sequence reads: CASSQDQDPTSGELFF. The DNA for the CDR3 is TGTGCCAGCAGCCAAGATCAGGATCCAACTTCTGGGGAGCTGTTTTTT. The chain uses TRBV14 and TRBJ2-2; unclear D gene. The germline CDR1 and CDR2 sequences are SGHDN and FVKESK. The CDR3 loop spans 16 amino acids. Between the trimmed V and J ends, which lost 0 bases and 8 bases, there was a span of 16 bases.

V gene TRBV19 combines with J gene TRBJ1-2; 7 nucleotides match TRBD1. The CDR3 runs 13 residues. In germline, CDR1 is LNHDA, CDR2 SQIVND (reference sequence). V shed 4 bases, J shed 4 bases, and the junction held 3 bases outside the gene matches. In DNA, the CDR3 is TGTGCCAGTAGTAGACAGGGAACCTATGGCTACACCTTC. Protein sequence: CASSRQGTYGYTF. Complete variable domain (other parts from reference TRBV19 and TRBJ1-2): DGGITQSPKYLFRKEGQNVTLSCEQNLNHDAMYWYRQDPGQGLRLIYYSQIVNDFQKGDIAEGYSVSREKKESFPLTVTSAQKNPTAFYLCASSRQGTYGYTFGSGTRLTVV.

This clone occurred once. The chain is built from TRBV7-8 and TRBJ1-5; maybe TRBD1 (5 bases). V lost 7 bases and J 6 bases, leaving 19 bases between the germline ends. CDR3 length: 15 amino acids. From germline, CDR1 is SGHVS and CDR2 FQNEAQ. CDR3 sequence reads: CASTGRGVGGQPQHF. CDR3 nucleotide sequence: TGTGCCAGCACCGGGAGGGGAGTAGGAGGTCAGCCCCAGCATTTT.

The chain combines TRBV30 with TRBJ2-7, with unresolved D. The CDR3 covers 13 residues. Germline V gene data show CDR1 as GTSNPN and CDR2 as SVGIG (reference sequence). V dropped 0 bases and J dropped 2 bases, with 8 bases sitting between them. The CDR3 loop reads CAWSVPLTYEQYF. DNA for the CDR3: TGTGCCTGGAGTGTACCACTGACCTACGAGCAGTACTTC.

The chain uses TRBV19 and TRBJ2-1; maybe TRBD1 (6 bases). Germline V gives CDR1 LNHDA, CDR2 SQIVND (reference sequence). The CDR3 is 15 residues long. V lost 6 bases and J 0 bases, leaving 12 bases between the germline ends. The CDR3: CASSLDRTSYNEQFF. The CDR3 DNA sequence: TGTGCCAGTAGCCTCGACAGGACCTCCTACAATGAGCAGTTCTTC.

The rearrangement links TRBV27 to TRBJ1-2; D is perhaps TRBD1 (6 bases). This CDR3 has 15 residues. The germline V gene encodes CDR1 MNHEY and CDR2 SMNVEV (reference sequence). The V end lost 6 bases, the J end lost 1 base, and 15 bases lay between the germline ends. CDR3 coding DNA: TGTGCCAGCAGCTATACAGGGCATATTAACTATGGCTACACCTTC. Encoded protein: CASSYTGHINYGYTF.

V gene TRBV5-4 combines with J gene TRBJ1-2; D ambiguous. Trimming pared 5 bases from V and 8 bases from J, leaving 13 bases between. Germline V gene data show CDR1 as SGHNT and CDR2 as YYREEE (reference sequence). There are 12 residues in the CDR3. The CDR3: CASSARDVGYTF. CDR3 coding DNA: TGTGCCAGCAGTGCCCGAGATGTAGGCTACACCTTC.

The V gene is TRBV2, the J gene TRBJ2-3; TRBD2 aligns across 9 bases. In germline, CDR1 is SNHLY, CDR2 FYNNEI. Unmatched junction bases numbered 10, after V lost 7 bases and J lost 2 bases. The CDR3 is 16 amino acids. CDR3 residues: CASTEAPSGVTDTQYF. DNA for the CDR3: TGTGCCAGCACCGAAGCTCCTAGCGGGGTCACAGATACGCAGTATTTT. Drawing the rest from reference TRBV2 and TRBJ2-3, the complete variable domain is EPEVTQTPSHQVTQMGQEVILRCVPISNHLYFYWYRQILGQKVEFLVSFYNNEISEKSEIFDDQFSVERPDGSNFTLKIRSTKLEDSAMYFCASTEAPSGVTDTQYFGPGTRLTVL.

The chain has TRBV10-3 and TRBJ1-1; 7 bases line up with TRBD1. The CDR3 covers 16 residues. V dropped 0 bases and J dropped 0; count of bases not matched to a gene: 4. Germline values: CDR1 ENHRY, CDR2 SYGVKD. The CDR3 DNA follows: TGTGCCATCAGTGAGTCGAGGACAGGTTTGAACACTGAAGCTTTCTTT. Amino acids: CAISESRTGLNTEAFF.

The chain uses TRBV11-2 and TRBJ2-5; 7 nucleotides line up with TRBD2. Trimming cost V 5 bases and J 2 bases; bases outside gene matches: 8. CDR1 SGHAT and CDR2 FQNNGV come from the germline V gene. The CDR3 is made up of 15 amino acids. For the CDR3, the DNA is TGTGCCAGCAGCCCCCTACTAGCGAATCAAGAGACCCAGTACTTC. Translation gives CASSPLLANQETQYF.

CDR3 loop: CASSLAGQGAYEQYF. CDR3 nucleotides: TGTGCCAGCAGCTTAGCTGGACAGGGGGCGTACGAGCAGTACTTC. The chain uses TRBV7-9 and TRBJ2-7; 11 bases fit TRBD1. V lost 0 bases, J lost 4 bases, and 2 bases stayed unmatched. Per germline, CDR1 SEHNR and CDR2 FQNEAQ (reference sequence). The CDR3 consists of 15 residues. The full variable domain, its missing parts supplied by reference TRBV7-9 and TRBJ2-7, is DTGVSQNPRHKITKRGQNVTFRCDPISEHNRLYWYRQTLGQGPEFLTYFQNEAQLEKSRLLSDRFSAERPKGSFSTLEIQRTEQGDSAMYLCASSLAGQGAYEQYFGPGTRLTVT.

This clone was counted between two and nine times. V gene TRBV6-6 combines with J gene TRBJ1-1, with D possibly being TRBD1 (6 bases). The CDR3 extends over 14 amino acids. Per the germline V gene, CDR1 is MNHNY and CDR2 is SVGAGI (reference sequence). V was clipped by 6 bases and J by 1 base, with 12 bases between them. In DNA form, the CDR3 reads TGTGCCAGCAGCGTGACAGGACCGAACACTGAAGCTTTCTTT. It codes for CASSVTGPNTEAFF.

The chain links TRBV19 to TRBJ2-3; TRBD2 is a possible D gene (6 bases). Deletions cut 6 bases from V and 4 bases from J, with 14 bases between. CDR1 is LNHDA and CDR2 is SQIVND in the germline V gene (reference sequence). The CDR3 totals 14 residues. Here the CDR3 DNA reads TGTGCCAGTAGCAGGACTTGGGGGGCAGATACGCAGTATTTT. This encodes CASSRTWGADTQYF.

CDR3 in DNA: TGTGCCAGCTCACCTCAGACAGGGTCTAATGAGCAGTTCTTC. Translated, it gives CASSPQTGSNEQFF. This chain connects TRBV18 to TRBJ2-1; 7 bases are a match to TRBD1. J was trimmed by 7 bases and V by 3 bases; bases with no gene match: 6. Germline values: CDR1 KGHSH, CDR2 LQKENI. This CDR3 contains 14 residues.

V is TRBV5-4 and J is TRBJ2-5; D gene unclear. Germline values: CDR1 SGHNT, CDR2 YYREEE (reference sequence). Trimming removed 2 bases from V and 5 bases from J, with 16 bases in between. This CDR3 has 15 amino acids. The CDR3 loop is CASSFERQSLETQYF. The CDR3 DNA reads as TGTGCCAGCAGCTTCGAGAGACAAAGCTTGGAGACCCAGTACTTC.

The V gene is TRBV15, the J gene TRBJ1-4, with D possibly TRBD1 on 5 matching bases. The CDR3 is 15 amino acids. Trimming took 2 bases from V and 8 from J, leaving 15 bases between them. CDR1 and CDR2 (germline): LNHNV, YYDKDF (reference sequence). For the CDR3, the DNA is TGTGCCACCAGCAGATTTGGGGGGAGCAGCGAAAAACTGTTTTTT. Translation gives CATSRFGGSSEKLFF.

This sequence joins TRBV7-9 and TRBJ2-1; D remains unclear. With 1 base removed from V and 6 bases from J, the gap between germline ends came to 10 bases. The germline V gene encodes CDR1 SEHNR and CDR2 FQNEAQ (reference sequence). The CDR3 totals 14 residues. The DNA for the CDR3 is TGTGCCAGCAGCTTAGTGGAGTTGGTCAATGAGCAGTTCTTC. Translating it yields CASSLVELVNEQFF.

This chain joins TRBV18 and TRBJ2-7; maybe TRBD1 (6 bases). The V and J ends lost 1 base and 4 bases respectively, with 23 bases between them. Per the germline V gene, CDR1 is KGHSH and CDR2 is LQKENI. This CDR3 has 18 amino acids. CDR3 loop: CASSPRALWDTTRYEQYF. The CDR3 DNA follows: TGTGCCAGCTCACCACGGGCACTTTGGGACACAACCCGTTACGAGCAGTACTTC.

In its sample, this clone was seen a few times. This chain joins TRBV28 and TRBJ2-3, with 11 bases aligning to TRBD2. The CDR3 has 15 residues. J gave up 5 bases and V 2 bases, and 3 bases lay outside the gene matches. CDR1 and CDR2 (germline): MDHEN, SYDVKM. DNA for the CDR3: TGTGCCAGCAGTTTACGTAGCGGGGGGGTAGATACGCAGTATTTT. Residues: CASSLRSGGVDTQYF.

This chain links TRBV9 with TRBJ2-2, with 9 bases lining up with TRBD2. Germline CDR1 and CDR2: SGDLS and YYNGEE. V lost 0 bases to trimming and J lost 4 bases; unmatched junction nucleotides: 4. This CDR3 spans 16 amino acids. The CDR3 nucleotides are TGTGCCAGCAGCGTAGGTAGCGGGGGTCCCACCGGGGAGCTGTTTTTT. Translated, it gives CASSVGSGGPTGELFF.

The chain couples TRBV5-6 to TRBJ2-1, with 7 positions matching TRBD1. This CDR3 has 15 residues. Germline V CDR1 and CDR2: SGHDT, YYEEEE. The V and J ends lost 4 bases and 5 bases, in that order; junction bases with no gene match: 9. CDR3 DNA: TGTGCCAGCAGCCATGACCTTGGGACAGACAATGAGCAGTTCTTC. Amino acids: CASSHDLGTDNEQFF. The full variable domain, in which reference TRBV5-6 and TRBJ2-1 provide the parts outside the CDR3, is DAGVTQSPTHLIKTRGQQVTLRCSPKSGHDTVSWYQQALGQGPQFIFQYYEEEERQRGNFPDRFSGHQFPNYSSELNVNALLLGDSALYLCASSHDLGTDNEQFFGPGTRLTVL.

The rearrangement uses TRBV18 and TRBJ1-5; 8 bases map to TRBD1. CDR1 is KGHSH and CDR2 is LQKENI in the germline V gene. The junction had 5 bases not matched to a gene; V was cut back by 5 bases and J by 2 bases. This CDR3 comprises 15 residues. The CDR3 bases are TGTGCCAGCTCATCAGGACAGGGTGGCAATCAGCCCCAGCATTTT. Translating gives CASSSGQGGNQPQHF.